This TCR beta chain was captured by sequencing in a study of T cells after yellow fever vaccination. Study at large: The fractions with low cell numbers were processed using SMART-Seq v4 Ultra Low Input. Study conclusions and caveats: One caveat is that FACS-sorted repertoires could contain abundant clonotypes contaminating from the bulk population.

This clonotype was counted at least ten times. What it binds is not known. 5'RACE template switching added a universal primer site and UMIs to TCR cDNA. TCRdb re-analysed the 5' RACE reads in MiXCR, keeping a single row per CDR3 protein. This sample yields tens of thousands of distinct CDR3 sequences, of which around 7% are seen a single time; about 40% belongs to the top ten. The CDR3 loop spans 14 amino acids. The germline V gene has CDR1 SEHNR and CDR2 FQNEAQ (reference sequence). Trimming shortened V by 2 bases and J by 5 bases, and 9 bases separated the two germline ends. The chain couples TRBV7-9 to TRBJ2-2; D remains unclear. The TCR was taken from a man younger than 35 who received the YFV17D yellow fever vaccine. The sample here was CD8+ T cells sorted from PBMCs, taken around 45 days after the first yellow fever vaccination. For the CDR3, the DNA is TGTGCCAGCAGCTTATTTGGTGAAACCGGGGAGCTGTTTTTT. This translates into CASSLFGETGELFF.